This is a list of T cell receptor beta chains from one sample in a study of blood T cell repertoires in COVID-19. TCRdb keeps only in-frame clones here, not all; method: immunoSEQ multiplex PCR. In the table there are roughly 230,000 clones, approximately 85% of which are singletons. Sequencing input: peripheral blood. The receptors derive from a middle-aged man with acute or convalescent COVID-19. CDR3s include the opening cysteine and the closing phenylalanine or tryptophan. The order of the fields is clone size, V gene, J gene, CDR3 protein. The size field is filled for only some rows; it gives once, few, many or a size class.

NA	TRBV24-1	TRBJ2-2	CATSETEINTGELFF
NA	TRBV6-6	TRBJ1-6	CASSMTGGPSPLHF
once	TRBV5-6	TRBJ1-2	CASSAGQGPYGYTF
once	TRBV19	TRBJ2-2	CASSIGLNTGELFF
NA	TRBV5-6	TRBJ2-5	CASSPHKVATYQETQYF
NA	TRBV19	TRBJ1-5	CASSIFSQVNQPQHF
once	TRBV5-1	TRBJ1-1	CAVQQGGDTEAFF
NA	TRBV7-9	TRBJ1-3	CASSQGQIDLGHTIYF
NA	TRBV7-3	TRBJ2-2	CASGDRGRTGELFF
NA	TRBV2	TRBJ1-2	CASSEQGALGYGYTF
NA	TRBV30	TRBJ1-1	CAWSNRGMLDTEAFF
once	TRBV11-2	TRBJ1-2	CASSADRRTTYGYTF
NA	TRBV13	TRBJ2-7	CASSLGHAYEQYF
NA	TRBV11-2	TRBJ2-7	CASSLTGGPPDEQYF
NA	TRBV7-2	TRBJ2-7	CASSFYSSYEQYF
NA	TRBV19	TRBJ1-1	CASSYRQGTNTEAFF
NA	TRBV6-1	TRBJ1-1	CASSASSGQGYAEAFF
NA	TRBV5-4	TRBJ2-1	CASSPGTGAWDEQFF
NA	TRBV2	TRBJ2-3	CAGSPGVKEDTQYF
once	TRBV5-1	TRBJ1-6	CASSLAVNSPLHF
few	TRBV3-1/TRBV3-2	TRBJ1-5	CASSRGEGAQHF
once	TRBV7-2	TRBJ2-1	CASSSRLGAIYNEQFF